The TCR beta chain under discussion was sequenced for a study of blood T cell repertoires in COVID-19. Study as a whole: The origin of the acute and convalescent COVID-19 samples was the United States, Italy and Spain.

The CDR3 is made up of 11 amino acids. Per germline, CDR1 DFQATT and CDR2 SNEGSKA (reference sequence). The V gene lost 6 bases and the J gene lost 4 bases, with 9 bases spanning the gap. In the authors' methods: Reference gene primer amplification in the assay estimated nucleated cell counts. Profiled with immunoSEQ multiplex PCR; TCRdb holds only in-frame clones, not every one. Clonal size and the V and J genes are those of that table, whereas D and trimming came from the DNA. In the table there are roughly 160,000 clones, about 83% of which are singletons. The material sequenced was peripheral blood. The chain recombines TRBV20-1 with TRBJ2-5, with D perhaps TRBD2 (5 bases). The clonotype comes from a woman in her 70s who had recovered from COVID-19. CDR3 loop: CSARDGETQYF. CDR3 DNA sequence: TGCAGTGCCCGGGATGGAGAGACCCAGTACTTC.